The sequence of this T cell receptor (beta chain) was determined in a study of shared T cell receptors in the human thymus. This CDR3 contains 19 residues. Losses at the gene ends were 6 bases for V and 3 bases for J; bases not matched to a gene: 13. Germline values: CDR1 MDHEN, CDR2 SYDVKM. Clones were sequenced by immunoSEQ multiplex PCR, and TCRdb holds only the in-frame ones, with some missing. Found here are 500,000 to 550,000 clones, around three quarters of them singletons; the top ten hold more than 0.01%. These data were also filed under a second study, of human thymus T cells.

Sequencing was performed on thymocytes. This rearrangement joins TRBV28 to TRBJ2-3; TRBD2 aligns across 15 bases. This receptor was identified in a boy in the first two years of life with a congenital heart defect. The DNA for the CDR3 is TGTGCCAGCAGGTGGACTAGCGGGAGGGCCGTTAGGATGACAGATACGCAGTATTTT. Its protein product is CASRWTSGRAVRMTDTQYF.